A single sample gave rise to the 15 T cell receptor beta chains below, sequenced in a study of T cell repertoires in cytomegalovirus infection. Using its own MiXCR run on the reads, TCRdb lists one record per CDR3 protein. The data show roughly 350,000 distinct CDR3 sequences, with around a third seen just once and approximately 13% held by the top ten. No antigens are known for them. Sample: cultured PBMCs, taken from culture after CMV antigen stimulation. The receptors stem from a human donor in good health (CMV status not recorded). Some clones in this sample may be carry-over from other donors' samples.

A few counts support this clonotype. The chain combines TRBV18 with TRBJ2-2; no clear D gene. Germline CDR1 KGHSH, CDR2 LQKENI. V shed 5 bases and J shed 1 base, with 11 bases lying between them. This CDR3 spans 15 amino acids. CDR3 nucleotides: TGTGCCAGCTCATCCCTGTGGAAGAACACCGGGGAGCTGTTTTTT. It specifies CASSSLWKNTGELFF.

This clonotype was found a few times. The DNA for the CDR3 is TGTGCCAGCAGCTTCCAAGCCGGGGAGGGCTATGGCTACACCTTC. Its translation: CASSFQAGEGYGYTF. V usage is TRBV7-8 and J usage is TRBJ1-2, with D unclear. This CDR3 contains 15 residues. V lost 3 bases and J lost 4, with 15 bases in between. Per the germline V gene, CDR1 is SGHVS and CDR2 is FQNEAQ. Drawing the rest from reference TRBV7-8 and TRBJ1-2, the complete variable domain is GAGVSQSPRYKVAKRGQDVALRCDPISGHVSLFWYQQALGQGPEFLTYFQNEAQLDKSGLPSDRFFAERPEGSVSTLKIQRTQQEDSAVYLCASSFQAGEGYGYTFGSGTRLTVV.

This clonotype was seen many times. Here the CDR3 DNA reads TGTGCCAGCAGCTTACGGCGGGAATCGGATACGCAGTATTTT. As protein: CASSLRRESDTQYF. The rearrangement uses TRBV7-2 and TRBJ2-3; TRBD2 might be the D (6 bases). The germline V and J ends were trimmed by 2 bases and 6 bases, with 12 bases remaining between them. This CDR3 spans 14 amino acids. Germline V gene data show CDR1 as SGHTA and CDR2 as FQGNSA.

This clonotype was seen at least ten times. V usage is TRBV7-9 and J usage is TRBJ2-1, with D possibly called TRBD1 or TRBD2 (5 bases each). This CDR3 spans 16 amino acids. The V end was cut by 4 bases, the J end by 6 bases, with 19 bases between. Germline CDR1 reads SEHNR; CDR2 reads FQNEAQ (reference sequence). The CDR3 region has the DNA TGTGCCAGCAGCTACAACTACCCCGGGACCCTCAATGAGCAGTTCTTC. It specifies CASSYNYPGTLNEQFF.

This chain links TRBV11-3 with TRBJ1-1; D uncertain. This CDR3 contains 13 residues. Germline V gene sequence: CDR1 SGHNT, CDR2 YENEEA. V lost 5 bases to trimming and J lost 1 base, with 8 bases between them. The CDR3 DNA reads TGTGCCAGCAGCCAACGTAGGAACACTGAAGCTTTCTTT. This translates into CASSQRRNTEAFF.

The V gene is TRBV12-3 or TRBV12-4, the J gene TRBJ1-3; D is ambiguous. V lost 6 bases and J 4 bases, leaving 16 bases between the germline ends. This CDR3 is built from 15 residues. In nucleotides, the CDR3 is TGTGCCAGCAGCTACTCCGGGGTATTCGGAAACACCATATATTTT. Protein: CASSYSGVFGNTIYF.

This clonotype was seen only a few times. The chain links TRBV7-2 to TRBJ1-1; a possible D gene is TRBD1 (5 bases). CDR1 and CDR2 from the germline V gene are SGHTA and FQGNSA. The CDR3 spans 14 residues. The V end was cut by 1 base, the J end by 6 bases, with 12 bases between. The chain's CDR3 is CASSLGRERAEAFF. CDR3 DNA: TGTGCCAGCAGCTTAGGCAGGGAGAGGGCTGAAGCTTTCTTT. Together with reference TRBV7-2 and TRBJ1-1, the CDR3 gives the full variable domain: GAGVSQSPSNKVTEKGKDVELRCDPISGHTALYWYRQSLGQGLEFLIYFQGNSAPDKSGLPSDRFSAERTGGSVSTLTIQRTQQEDSAVYLCASSLGRERAEAFFGQGTRLTVV.

The rearrangement links TRBV7-3 to TRBJ2-5; 9 positions match TRBD1. With V trimmed by 4 bases and J by 5 bases, 8 bases remained unmatched. Germline values: CDR1 SGHTA, CDR2 FQGTGA. This CDR3 is built from 15 residues. CDR3: CASSSYPGQGETQYF. The CDR3 DNA reads as TGTGCCAGCAGCTCCTACCCGGGACAGGGTGAGACCCAGTACTTC.

Worth noting for this clonotype: Relative to the germline gene, one junction end is altered; a read error may explain this. The chain carries TRBV7-7 and TRBJ2-5; D is possibly TRBD2 (6 bases). The V gene's germline CDR1 is SSHAT and CDR2 FNYEAQ (reference sequence). CDR3 length: 14 amino acids. This CDR3 reads CASSFGGMQETQYF. CDR3 bases: TGTGCTAGCAGCTTTGGAGGGATGCAAGAGACCCAGTACTTC.

At least ten counts were recorded for this clonotype. The J gene is TRBJ2-7, the V gene TRBV11-2; D is unclear. The V end lost 1 base, the J end lost 3 bases, and 10 bases lay between the germline ends. The CDR3 has 14 residues. Germline loops: CDR1 SGHAT, CDR2 FQNNGV. CDR3 residues: CASSLAQSLYEQYV. The DNA of the CDR3 is TGTGCCAGCAGCTTAGCTCAATCCCTCTACGAGCAGTACGTC.

This clonotype was recorded a few times. CDR3 sequence reads: CASSLAGLVIGQFF. CDR3 bases: TGTGCCAGCAGCTTAGCGGGGCTAGTTATTGGGCAGTTCTTC. The V call is TRBV11-2, the J call TRBJ2-1, with D tentatively TRBD1 or TRBD2 (5 bases each). Trimming cost V 1 base and J 12 bases, with 16 bases left between them. CDR1 SGHAT and CDR2 FQNNGV come from the germline V gene. CDR3 length: 14 amino acids.

In this sample, this clonotype turned up a few times. The rearrangement joins TRBV15 to TRBJ1-5, with D possibly matching TRBD1 (5 bases). Trimming removed 5 bases at V and 2 bases at J, with 13 bases between. CDR3 length: 15 amino acids. Germline CDR1 LNHNV, CDR2 YYDKDF (reference sequence). In nucleotides, the CDR3 is TGTGCCACCAGCTGGGGAGCGGGGGGCAATCAGCCCCAGCATTTT. Translated, it gives CATSWGAGGNQPQHF.

CDR3 nucleotide sequence: TGTGCCAGCAGCTACTTGCGGATTAACACAGATACGCAGTATTTT. Translated: CASSYLRINTDTQYF. This rearrangement joins TRBV7-9 to TRBJ2-3; no clear D. Germline V lookup: CDR1 SEHNR, CDR2 FQNEAQ (reference sequence). The germline V and J ends were trimmed by 4 bases and 2 bases, with 13 bases remaining between them. This CDR3 spans 15 amino acids. Variable domain in full (rest from reference TRBV7-9 and TRBJ2-3): DTGVSQNPRHKITKRGQNVTFRCDPISEHNRLYWYRQTLGQGPEFLTYFQNEAQLEKSRLLSDRFSAERPKGSFSTLEIQRTEQGDSAMYLCASSYLRINTDTQYFGPGTRLTVL.

This clonotype occurred a few times. The gene calls are TRBV6-1 and TRBJ2-5, with 7 bases lining up with TRBD1. There are 15 residues in the CDR3. Germline V CDR1 and CDR2: MNHNS, SASEGT. V lost 5 bases, J lost 5 bases, and 11 bases stayed unmatched. Written as DNA, the CDR3 is TGTGCCAGCAGTTTCGACAGGGCGGTCCGGGAGACCCAGTACTTC. Its translation: CASSFDRAVRETQYF.

This clonotype was seen a handful of times. J is TRBJ1-2 and V is TRBV7-8; perhaps TRBD1 as D (5 bases). This CDR3 is 20 amino acids long. CDR1 SGHVS and CDR2 FQNEAQ come from the germline V gene. V lost 0 bases and J 7 bases, leaving 30 bases between the germline ends. CDR3 protein: CASSLARPGFSKQGRGGYTF. The CDR3 DNA reads as TGTGCCAGCAGCTTAGCTCGTCCTGGCTTTAGCAAACAAGGAAGGGGTGGCTACACCTTC. Supplemented by reference TRBV7-8 and TRBJ1-2, the full variable domain reads GAGVSQSPRYKVAKRGQDVALRCDPISGHVSLFWYQQALGQGPEFLTYFQNEAQLDKSGLPSDRFFAERPEGSVSTLKIQRTQQEDSAVYLCASSLARPGFSKQGRGGYTFGSGTRLTVV.